These 28 T cell receptor beta chains share one sample of origin, sequenced in a study of monozygotic twins with inflammatory bowel disease. TCRdb re-analyzed the 5' RACE reads; it lists each CDR3 protein once, without DNA. The listing contains approximately 400,000 distinct CDR3 sequences. The sequenced material came from blood. The receptors were gathered from a human donor with ulcerative colitis or Crohn's disease, or a healthy co-twin of an affected twin (not recorded which).

The chain combines TRBV5-1 with TRBJ2-1; TCRdb calls TRBD2, which cannot be checked without DNA. Per the germline V gene, CDR1 is SGHRS and CDR2 is YFSETQ. The CDR3 runs to 16 residues. CDR3 sequence: CASSPRTSGSINEQFF. Full variable domain (outside the CDR3, taken from reference TRBV5-1 and TRBJ2-1): KAGVTQTPRYLIKTRGQQVTLSCSPISGHRSVSWYQQTPGQGLQFLFEYFSETQRNKGNFPGRFSGRQFSNSRSEMNVSTLELGDSALYLCASSPRTSGSINEQFFGPGTRLTVL.

This sequence joins TRBV20-1 and TRBJ1-5; the D call of TRBD1 rests on TCRdb alone, since no DNA is present to check it. CDR1 and CDR2 (germline): DFQATT, SNEGSKA (reference sequence). CDR3 length: 13 residues. The CDR3 sequence: CSANRDRGKPQHF.

V gene TRBV4-3 combines with J gene TRBJ2-3; TCRdb lists TRBD2, though no DNA is available to test this call. The CDR3 runs 14 residues. The germline CDR1 and CDR2 sequences are LGHNA and YSLEER. CDR3 protein: CASSRDFDTDTQYF.

V is TRBV5-6 and J is TRBJ2-7; absent DNA, TCRdb's TRBD1 call cannot be checked. Looked up from germline, CDR1 is SGHDT and CDR2 is YYEEEE. The CDR3 extends over 13 amino acids. The CDR3 loop is CASSRQPGGEQYF. Full variable domain (rest looked up from reference TRBV5-6 and TRBJ2-7): DAGVTQSPTHLIKTRGQQVTLRCSPKSGHDTVSWYQQALGQGPQFIFQYYEEEERQRGNFPDRFSGHQFPNYSSELNVNALLLGDSALYLCASSRQPGGEQYFGPGTRLTVT.

The rearrangement joins TRBV5-8 to TRBJ2-7; the D gene TCRdb calls, TRBD1, cannot be checked with no DNA. This CDR3 comprises 16 residues. Germline assignment: CDR1 SGHTS and CDR2 YDEGEE. The CDR3 here is CASSLVTYKGAYEQYF.

V and J are TRBV5-5 and TRBJ1-5; no DNA is available, so the TRBD1 call from TCRdb remains unchecked. The CDR3 has 15 amino acids. The germline gives CDR1 SGHKS, CDR2 YYEKEE (reference sequence). This CDR3 is CASSSNGQVNQPQHF.

J is TRBJ2-7 and V is TRBV11-2; the TCRdb D gene call, TRBD1, has no DNA to confirm it. From germline, CDR1 is SGHAT and CDR2 FQNNGV. The CDR3 is 15 residues long. The CDR3 spells CASSLIRDRPYEQYF. The variable domain in full, completed from reference TRBV11-2 and TRBJ2-7, reads EAGVAQSPRYKIIEKRQSVAFWCNPISGHATLYWYQQILGQGPKLLIQFQNNGVVDDSQLPKDRFSAERLKGVDSTLKIQPAKLEDSAVYLCASSLIRDRPYEQYFGPGTRLTVT.

The rearrangement uses TRBV15 and TRBJ2-1. The length of the CDR3 is 14 residues. Germline values: CDR1 LNHNV, CDR2 YYDKDF (reference sequence). The CDR3 protein is CATSRDTDYNEQFF.

The V gene is TRBV12-3 or TRBV12-4, the J gene TRBJ2-7; TCRdb reports TRBD2, a call that lacks DNA to check it against. CDR3 length equals 12 residues. This chain's CDR3 is CASGLQEYEQYF.

The chain joins TRBV7-9 to TRBJ2-1. Per the germline V gene, CDR1 is SEHNR and CDR2 is FQNEAQ (reference sequence). The CDR3 length is 15 residues. The CDR3 reads CASSLSSSTWGEQFF.

The rearrangement uses TRBV18 and TRBJ2-7; TCRdb's D call of TRBD1 is untestable without DNA. The germline CDR1 and CDR2 sequences are KGHSH and LQKENI. CDR3 size: 16 residues. The CDR3 spells CASSPGPGQGTYEQYF.

The chain uses TRBV20-1 and TRBJ1-1; TCRdb calls TRBD1, which cannot be checked without DNA. Germline loops: CDR1 DFQATT, CDR2 SNEGSKA (reference sequence). The length of the CDR3 is 15 residues. CDR3 region: CSARPPQGLVTEAFF.

The chain employs TRBV5-1 and TRBJ2-1. The CDR3 contains 14 residues. Germline values: CDR1 SGHRS, CDR2 YFSETQ. CDR3: CASSFIRFRNEQFF.

The J gene is TRBJ2-1, the V gene TRBV4-1; TCRdb reports TRBD1, a call that lacks DNA to check it against. CDR1 is MGHRA and CDR2 is YSYEKL in the germline V gene. There are 15 residues in the CDR3. The CDR3 sequence: CASSQDQGSWNEQFF.

The V gene is TRBV5-1, the J gene TRBJ2-2. Germline V lookup: CDR1 SGHRS, CDR2 YFSETQ. CDR3 size: 14 residues. CDR3 in amino acids: CASSLNSGTGELFF. The entire variable domain, with the rest obtained from reference TRBV5-1 and TRBJ2-2, is as follows: KAGVTQTPRYLIKTRGQQVTLSCSPISGHRSVSWYQQTPGQGLQFLFEYFSETQRNKGNFPGRFSGRQFSNSRSEMNVSTLELGDSALYLCASSLNSGTGELFFGEGSRLTVL.

This chain uses TRBV5-1 with TRBJ2-5; TCRdb reports TRBD2, a call that lacks DNA to check it against. Germline V gene data show CDR1 as SGHRS and CDR2 as YFSETQ. CDR3 size: 16 residues. The CDR3: CASSSRVAGADETQYF.

J is TRBJ2-7 and V is TRBV10-3; checking the TCRdb D call of TRBD1 is not possible without DNA. CDR1 and CDR2 from the germline V gene are ENHRY and SYGVKD. This CDR3 is built from 15 residues. The CDR3 region is CAISESPGRGYEQYF.

This sequence joins TRBV7-9 and TRBJ1-5; there is no DNA to check the TCRdb D call of TRBD1. Germline CDR1 SEHNR, CDR2 FQNEAQ (reference sequence). The length of the CDR3 is 12 residues. This CDR3 reads CASSSQDQPQHF.

This chain joins TRBV29-1 and TRBJ2-7. The CDR3 loop spans 12 amino acids. The germline V gene encodes CDR1 SQVTM and CDR2 ANQGSEA. Here the CDR3 reads CSVEDRVDEQYF.

J is TRBJ2-3 and V is TRBV7-3; TCRdb returns TRBD1, unconfirmable since there is no DNA. CDR3 length equals 15 residues. Looked up from germline, CDR1 is SGHTA and CDR2 is FQGTGA. This CDR3 is CASSLTGTGVDTQYF.

This chain uses TRBV29-1 with TRBJ2-1; TCRdb designates TRBD2, a call that cannot be tested without DNA. CDR3 size: 15 residues. Germline CDR1 reads SQVTM; CDR2 reads ANQGSEA. CDR3 residues: CSVARAGGSYNEQFF.

This chain uses TRBV6-5 with TRBJ2-1; TCRdb reports TRBD2, a call that lacks DNA to check it against. The CDR3 has 18 amino acids. Germline V gives CDR1 MNHEY, CDR2 SVGAGI. The CDR3 loop is CASSSTLRGTSGYNEQFF.

The rearrangement joins TRBV27 to TRBJ1-6; TCRdb outputs TRBD1, but without DNA this stays unchecked. The CDR3 totals 15 residues. The germline V gene has CDR1 MNHEY and CDR2 SMNVEV (reference sequence). The chain's CDR3 is CASSSFGTENSPLHF.

This sequence joins TRBV15 and TRBJ1-2. The CDR3 runs to 13 residues. From germline, CDR1 is LNHNV and CDR2 YYDKDF (reference sequence). The CDR3 sequence: CATSRESHYGYTF.

The CDR3 sequence: CASSQDRGNDQPQHF. The chain uses TRBV4-3 and TRBJ1-5; TCRdb outputs TRBD1, but without DNA this stays unchecked. This CDR3 comprises 15 residues. CDR1 and CDR2 (germline): LGHNA, YSLEER.

This chain uses TRBV25-1 with TRBJ1-1; the D gene TCRdb calls, TRBD1, cannot be checked with no DNA. CDR1 is MGHDK, CDR2 SYGVNS, per germline. The CDR3 is made up of 14 amino acids. The CDR3 is CASSLGQGDAEAFF.

The CDR3 region is CSARGGLYEQYF. The gene calls are TRBV20-1 and TRBJ2-7. CDR3 length: 12 amino acids. Germline CDR1 reads DFQATT; CDR2 reads SNEGSKA (reference sequence).

This chain uses TRBV3-1 with TRBJ2-1; the D gene TCRdb calls, TRBD2, cannot be checked with no DNA. The germline V gene encodes CDR1 LGHDT and CDR2 YNNKEL (reference sequence). CDR3 length equals 18 residues. The CDR3: CASSPLPGTSGVYNEQFF.